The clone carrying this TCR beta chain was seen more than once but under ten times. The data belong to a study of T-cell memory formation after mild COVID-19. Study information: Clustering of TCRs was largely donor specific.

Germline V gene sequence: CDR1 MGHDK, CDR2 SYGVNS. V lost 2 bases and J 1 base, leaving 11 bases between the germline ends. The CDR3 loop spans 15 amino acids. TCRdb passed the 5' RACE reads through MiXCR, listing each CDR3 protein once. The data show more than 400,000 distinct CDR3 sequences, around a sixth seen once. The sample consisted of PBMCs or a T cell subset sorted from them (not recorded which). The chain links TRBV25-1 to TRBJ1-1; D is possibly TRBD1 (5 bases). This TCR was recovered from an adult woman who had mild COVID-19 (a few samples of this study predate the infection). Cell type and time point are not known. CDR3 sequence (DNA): TGTGCCAGCAGTGAAGGGGGGGGACCGAACACTGAAGCTTTCTTT. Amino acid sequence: CASSEGGGPNTEAFF.